This TCR beta chain came from a study of CXCR3-negative and CXCR3-positive naive CD8 T cells. Study results and caveats: Freshly isolated PBMCs were used in most assays, given partial CXCR3 loss after freezing. In CXCR3-positive naive cells, the TRB CDR3s were more hydrophobic than in CXCR3-negative naive cells.

As for this clonotype: What it recognizes is unknown.

Libraries were UMI-labeled 5' RACE TRB cDNA. TCRdb reanalyzed the 5' RACE reads and collapses them to one entry per CDR3 protein, without DNA. The table lists 85,000 to 120,000 distinct CDR3 sequences. Sample: naive CXCR3+ CD8+ T cells from blood. Subset here: CD45RO-CCR7+CD27+CD95- naive CD8+ T cells expressing CXCR3 (TNR3+). The clonotype comes from a human donor in good health. Some clones in this sample may be carry-over from other donors' samples.

CDR3 residues: CASSSKVGPSSYEQYF. The chain is built from TRBV7-9 and TRBJ2-7; TCRdb proposes TRBD2, but this gene call is untestable without DNA. The germline gives CDR1 SEHNR, CDR2 FQNEAQ (reference sequence). The CDR3 contains 16 residues.